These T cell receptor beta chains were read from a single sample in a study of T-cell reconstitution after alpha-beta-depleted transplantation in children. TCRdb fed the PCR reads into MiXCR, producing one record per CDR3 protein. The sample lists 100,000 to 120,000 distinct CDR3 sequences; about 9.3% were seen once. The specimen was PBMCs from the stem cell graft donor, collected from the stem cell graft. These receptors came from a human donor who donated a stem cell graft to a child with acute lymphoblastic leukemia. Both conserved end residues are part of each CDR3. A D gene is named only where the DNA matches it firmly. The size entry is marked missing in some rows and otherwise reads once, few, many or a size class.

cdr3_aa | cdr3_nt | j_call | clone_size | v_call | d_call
CASGRAINYNEQFF | TGTGCCAGCGGCAGGGCGATCAACTACAATGAGCAGTTCTTC | TRBJ2-1 | many | TRBV6-5 | -
CASSLDGAAYEQYF | TGTGCCAGCAGCTTAGACGGGGCAGCCTACGAGCAGTACTTC | TRBJ2-7 | many | TRBV7-2 | -
CASSGGTSVYEQYF | TGCGCCAGCAGCGGGGGGACTAGCGTTTACGAGCAGTACTTC | TRBJ2-7 | many | TRBV5-1 | TRBD2
CSVSRRGNYGYTF | TGCAGTGTCTCAAGACGGGGGAACTATGGCTACACCTTC | TRBJ1-2 | many | TRBV20-1 | -
CSAFLFSGARDEQFF | TGCAGTGCTTTCCTGTTTAGCGGGGCTCGGGATGAGCAGTTCTTC | TRBJ2-1 | many | TRBV20-1 | TRBD2
CASSQDSELSYEQYF | TGCGCCAGCAGCCAGGACAGCGAACTCTCCTACGAGCAGTACTTC | TRBJ2-7 | few | TRBV4-3 | -
CASSQLAGPYNEQFF | TGTGCCAGCAGCCAATTAGCGGGACCCTACAATGAGCAGTTCTTC | TRBJ2-1 | many | TRBV3-1 | TRBD2
CASRFRSSGNTIYF | TGTGCCAGCAGGTTTCGGAGCTCTGGAAACACCATATATTTT | TRBJ1-3 | many | TRBV12-3/TRBV12-4 | -
CASSSGQINYGYTF | TGCGCCAGCAGCTCGGGACAGATTAACTATGGCTACACCTTC | TRBJ1-2 | many | TRBV5-1 | TRBD1
CASSSSGSGVYEQFF | TGCGCCAGCAGCTCGAGCGGGAGTGGAGTCTATGAGCAGTTCTTC | TRBJ2-1 | many | TRBV5-1 | TRBD2
CASSLGVGTDTQYF | TGTGCCAGCAGCTTAGGGGTAGGCACAGATACGCAGTATTTT | TRBJ2-3 | many | TRBV7-9 | -
CASSLGQSYNEQFF | TGCGCCAGCAGCTTGGGGCAGAGTTACAATGAGCAGTTCTTC | TRBJ2-1 | many | TRBV5-1 | -
CASLPHWGNEQYF | TGTGCCAGCCTACCTCACTGGGGAAACGAGCAGTACTTC | TRBJ2-7 | - | TRBV11-2 | -
CASSPPGRGAYNEQFF | TGTGCCAGCTCACCACCGGGGCGGGGGGCTTACAATGAGCAGTTCTTC | TRBJ2-1 | few | TRBV18 | TRBD2
CATSDGLRGGGTEAFF | TGTGCCACCAGTGACGGCTTGAGGGGGGGCGGCACTGAAGCTTTCTTT | TRBJ1-1 | many | TRBV24-1 | -
CASSLGQSGRQPQHF | TGTGCCAGCAGTTTAGGACAGTCCGGGCGTCAGCCCCAGCATTTT | TRBJ1-5 | many | TRBV12-3/TRBV12-4 | -
CASSTRTSGKNIQYF | TGTGCCAGCAGCACCAGGACTAGCGGTAAAAACATTCAGTACTTC | TRBJ2-4 | many | TRBV7-9 | TRBD2
CSVDGGSYNEQFF | TGCAGCGTTGACGGAGGGTCCTACAATGAGCAGTTCTTC | TRBJ2-1 | many | TRBV29-1 | -
CSPRQGPSTDTQYF | TGCAGTCCAAGACAGGGGCCAAGCACAGATACGCAGTATTTT | TRBJ2-3 | many | TRBV20-1 | TRBD1
CASSSLSGRIRNEQFF | TGTGCCAGCAGTTCCCTTAGCGGGCGAATTCGGAATGAGCAGTTCTTC | TRBJ2-1 | many | TRBV6-2/TRBV6-3 | TRBD2
CASSQDLGADMNTEAFF | TGTGCCAGCAGCCAAGATCTCGGGGCGGACATGAACACTGAAGCTTTCTTT | TRBJ1-1 | many | TRBV3-1 | -
CASSFTGLAGGGAKNIQYF | TGTGCCAGCAGCTTTACGGGACTAGCGGGAGGTGGAGCCAAAAACATTCAGTACTTC | TRBJ2-4 | many | TRBV5-4 | TRBD2
CASSFLGLADTYEQYF | TGTGCCAGCAGTTTTCTGGGACTAGCGGACACCTACGAGCAGTACTTC | TRBJ2-7 | many | TRBV27 | TRBD2
CASSSTGGPYNEQFF | TGTGCCAGCAGCTCGACAGGGGGGCCCTACAATGAGCAGTTCTTC | TRBJ2-1 | many | TRBV7-9 | TRBD1
CASSIREYNQPQHF | TGTGCCAGTAGTATTCGGGAATACAATCAGCCCCAGCATTTT | TRBJ1-5 | - | TRBV19 | -
CASSYSPGRRLGGELFF | TGTGCCAGCAGTTACTCTCCTGGGCGCAGGCTCGGCGGAGAACTGTTTTTT | TRBJ1-4 | many | TRBV6-2/TRBV6-3 | -
CAWGQGTPISEAFF | TGTGCCTGGGGACAGGGGACCCCCATAAGTGAAGCTTTCTTT | TRBJ1-1 | few | TRBV30 | TRBD1
CASSFRGNTEAFF | TGTGCCAGCAGCTTCCGGGGGAACACTGAAGCTTTCTTT | TRBJ1-1 | many | TRBV5-6 | -
CASSLGQGAIEQYF | TGTGCCAGCAGCCTGGGACAGGGGGCCATCGAGCAGTACTTC | TRBJ2-7 | many | TRBV7-2 | TRBD1
CSVERGSDEKLFF | TGCAGCGTTGAACGGGGATCCGATGAAAAACTGTTTTTT | TRBJ1-4 | - | TRBV29-1 | -
CASTLSRGANYGYTF | TGTGCCAGCACCCTTAGCCGGGGAGCTAACTATGGCTACACCTTC | TRBJ1-2 | many | TRBV12-3/TRBV12-4 | -
CASSAGDRTPLHF | TGTGCCAGCAGTGCCGGGGACAGGACACCCCTCCACTTT | TRBJ1-6 | many | TRBV12-3/TRBV12-4 | TRBD1
CASSLGAWVDTGELFF | TGTGCCAGCAGCTTAGGGGCATGGGTCGACACCGGGGAGCTGTTTTTT | TRBJ2-2 | many | TRBV11-2 | -
CASSLRGGHYGYTF | TGTGCCAGCAGTCTAAGGGGGGGGCACTATGGCTACACCTTC | TRBJ1-2 | many | TRBV7-9 | -
CASSRTTRNYGYTF | TGTGCCAGCAGTCGAACGACACGTAACTATGGCTACACCTTC | TRBJ1-2 | many | TRBV12-3/TRBV12-4 | -
CATSDTPGLAGTQYF | TGTGCCACCAGTGATACCCCCGGACTAGCGGGAACGCAGTATTTT | TRBJ2-3 | many | TRBV24-1 | TRBD2
CASTTGGRSYNEQFF | TGTGCCAGCACCACCGGGGGTCGCTCCTACAATGAGCAGTTCTTC | TRBJ2-1 | many | TRBV6-1 | -
CSARDSQETQYF | TGCAGTGCTCGGGACAGCCAAGAGACCCAGTACTTC | TRBJ2-5 | - | TRBV20-1 | TRBD1
CASSQTGGQETQYF | TGTGCTAGCAGCCAAACAGGGGGACAAGAGACCCAGTACTTC | TRBJ2-5 | many | TRBV7-7 | TRBD1
CASSTVEAFF | TGTGCCAGTAGTACGGTAGAAGCTTTCTTT | TRBJ1-1 | many | TRBV19 | -
CASSTRVSGGAYNEQFF | TGTGCCAGCAGTACTCGGGTTAGCGGAGGAGCTTACAATGAGCAGTTCTTC | TRBJ2-1 | many | TRBV28 | -
CASSLSRSNNEKLFF | TGTGCCAGCAGCTTATCGAGGTCGAATAATGAAAAACTGTTTTTT | TRBJ1-4 | many | TRBV7-2 | -
CASSSRQGNQPQHF | TGTGCCAGCAGCTCCCGACAGGGGAATCAGCCCCAGCATTTT | TRBJ1-5 | many | TRBV5-8 | TRBD1
CASSSSGGRGSEAFF | TGTGCCAGCAGCTCCTCCGGGGGCAGGGGATCTGAAGCTTTCTTT | TRBJ1-1 | many | TRBV6-5 | -
CSVELFSGANVLTF | TGCAGCGTTGAGTTGTTCTCTGGGGCCAACGTCCTGACTTTC | TRBJ2-6 | many | TRBV29-1 | -
CASSLRPTDNSPLHF | TGCGCCAGCAGCTTGAGGCCGACGGATAATTCACCCCTCCACTTT | TRBJ1-6 | many | TRBV5-1 | -
CASSLEASGGDNEQFF | TGTGCTAGCAGCTTAGAGGCTAGCGGGGGGGATAATGAGCAGTTCTTC | TRBJ2-1 | many | TRBV7-7 | TRBD2
CASSSTLIAQKETQYF | TGTGCCAGCAGCTCCACCTTGATAGCGCAGAAAGAGACCCAGTACTTC | TRBJ2-5 | many | TRBV7-2 | -
CASSLAGWGYQPQHF | TGTGCCAGCAGCTTGGCAGGGTGGGGTTACCAGCCCCAGCATTTT | TRBJ1-5 | few | TRBV5-6 | -
CASSPYEGSGTEAFF | TGTGCCAGCTCACCATATGAGGGCTCGGGAACTGAAGCTTTCTTT | TRBJ1-1 | many | TRBV18 | -